This paragraph reports one T cell receptor (beta chain). The data originate from a study of blood T cell repertoires in COVID-19. As for the study in general: Collection of acute and convalescent COVID-19 samples took place in the United States, Italy and Spain. PBMCs, B-cell-depleted T cells, or T cells provided the cDNA or gDNA that made up the material.

This CDR3 has 20 amino acids. From germline, CDR1 is SGDLS and CDR2 YYNGEE. V dropped 0 bases and J dropped 0; count of bases not matched to a gene: 14. Under the authors' procedure: From reference gene primer amplification, estimates of nucleated cell counts were derived. The data were produced by immunoSEQ multiplex PCR, yet TCRdb's version contains in-frame clones alone and is incomplete. V and J calls and clone size are copied from that table; D and trimming were computed from the DNA. The sample has hundreds of thousands of clones, 86% seen once; the top ten hold over 1.3%. This TCR derives from a woman under 40 with active or convalescent COVID-19. The rearrangement joins TRBV9 to TRBJ1-1, with 10 bases identical to TRBD1. The material sequenced was peripheral blood. DNA for the CDR3: TGTGCCAGCAGCGTAGCTACCCCCACTCCGGGACAGGGGATGAACACTGAAGCTTTCTTT. Protein sequence: CASSVATPTPGQGMNTEAFF. Full variable domain (remainder filled in from reference TRBV9 and TRBJ1-1): DSGVTQTPKHLITATGQRVTLRCSPRSGDLSVYWYQQSLDQGLQFLIQYYNGEERAKGNILERFSAQQFPDLHSELNLSSLELGDSALYFCASSVATPTPGQGMNTEAFFGQGTRLTVV.